This entry lists 20 T cell receptor beta chains sequenced from one sample in a study of tumor and adjacent non-tumor tissue in lung cancer. The template was RNA from unsorted bulk tissue. The library came from three nested PCR rounds adapted from ARM-PCR protocols. From the multiplex PCR reads, TCRdb called clonotypes with MiXCR, one entry per CDR3 protein. The data show fewer than 85,000 distinct CDR3 sequences, more than 70% seen once. The material sequenced was lung tumor tissue. The receptors stem from a man aged 55 to 70 with non-small cell lung cancer.

Notes on this clonotype: Because the CDR3 is missing its conserved closing phenylalanine or tryptophan, this is likely a read error. The chain employs TRBV11-1 and TRBJ2-2, with D tentatively TRBD2 (5 bases). The CDR3 sequence is 14 residues long. The germline V gene encodes CDR1 SGHAT and CDR2 FQDESV (reference sequence). CDR3 coding DNA: TGTGCCAGCATCTATACTAGTGGCACCAGGGAGCTGTTTCTT. Its translation is CASIYTSGTRELFL.

Notes on this clonotype: Since no conserved phenylalanine or tryptophan closes the CDR3, a read error is the likely cause. Because the CDR3's place on the DNA is in doubt, the DNA is left out and the CDR3 is given as listed by TCRdb. V is TRBV10-3 and J is TRBJ2-6; TRBD2 is the table's D call and was not checked against the DNA. Germline lookup yields CDR1 ENHRY and CDR2 SYGVKD. With termini counted, the CDR3 has 20 amino acids. CDR3 in amino acids: CALSEHETSGRDSGANVLSS.

Details on this clonotype: This may stem from a read error, because a much larger clone lies one nucleotide away. This chain connects TRBV5-1 to TRBJ2-5; TRBD2 matches at 7 bases. CDR1 and CDR2 from the germline V gene are SGHRS and YFSETQ. The CDR3 consists of 14 residues. The CDR3 nucleotides are TGCACCAGCACCGGGCTAGCGGAGGGAGAGACCCAGTACTTC. Amino acid sequence: CTSTGLAEGETQYF.

A word on this clonotype: The junction departs from the called germline gene at one end, perhaps through a read error. J is TRBJ1-5 and V is TRBV5-4; D unresolved. This CDR3 region has 13 residues. In germline, CDR1 is SGHNT, CDR2 YYREEE (reference sequence). CDR3 sequence reads: CASSLDSNQPQDF. CDR3 bases: TGTGCCAGCAGCTTGGACAGCAATCAACCCCAGGATTTT.

This clonotype was seen only a few times. The gene calls are TRBV20-1 and TRBJ2-2, with D uncertain. V lost 7 bases, J lost 2 bases, and 17 bases lay in between. Germline V gene data show CDR1 as DFQATT and CDR2 as SNEGSKA (reference sequence). This CDR3 is 15 amino acids long. CDR3 sequence (DNA): TGCAGTGTTCGAAGAGGAACAGCTAACACCGGGGAGCTGTTTTTT. Translating it yields CSVRRGTANTGELFF.

This clonotype was counted once. The CDR3 carries no conserved terminal phenylalanine or tryptophan, so it likely arises from a read error. The chain is built from TRBV6-2 or TRBV6-3 and TRBJ2-1, with 14 bases aligning to TRBD2. This CDR3 has 17 residues. The germline gives CDR1 MNHEY, CDR2 SVGEGT. V dropped 7 bases and J dropped 7; count of bases not matched to a gene: 12. The CDR3 region is CASILGTSGSTRNEQFL. CDR3 coding DNA: TGTGCCAGCATCCTCGGGACTAGCGGGAGTACGAGAAATGAGCAGTTCTTA.

On this clonotype: Likely a read error: the CDR3 ends without its conserved phenylalanine or tryptophan. V usage is TRBV20-1 and J usage is TRBJ2-3; D may be TRBD2 (6 bases). Germline loops: CDR1 DFQATT, CDR2 SNEGSKA (reference sequence). This CDR3 is built from 17 residues. V lost 2 bases, J lost 6 bases, and 24 bases lay in between. The CDR3 loop is CSARNPVGSGLRDTQYS. CDR3 nucleotides: TGCAGTGCTAGAAATCCGGTGGGCAGCGGGTTGCGTGATACGCAGTATTCT.

J is TRBJ2-7 and V is TRBV7-8; 10 bases line up with TRBD2. Germline loops: CDR1 SGHVS, CDR2 FQNEAQ. Unmatched junction bases numbered 7, after V lost 4 bases and J lost 4 bases. This CDR3 has 15 amino acids. As DNA, the CDR3 is TGTGCCAGCAGCTCCGACCTAGCGGGAGCATACGAGCAGTACTTC. As protein: CASSSDLAGAYEQYF.

This chain links TRBV11-1 with TRBJ2-2; a weak D match, TRBD2 (5 bases). The V gene's germline CDR1 is SGHAT and CDR2 FQDESV (reference sequence). The V end lost 11 bases, the J end lost 4 bases, and 17 bases lay between the germline ends. This CDR3 spans 14 amino acids. The CDR3 loop reads CARCDTSGTGELFF. As DNA, the CDR3 is TGTGCCCGCTGCGATACTAGTGGCACCGGGGAGCTGTTTTTT.

The chain couples TRBV29-1 to TRBJ1-1, with D unclear. CDR3 length: 13 residues. Germline V gene lookup returns CDR1 SQVTM and CDR2 ANQGSEA. CDR3 loop: CIASAGGESEAFF. The CDR3, as DNA: TGCATCGCCTCGGCAGGTGGGGAGTCTGAAGCTTTCTTT. The variable domain in full, completed from reference TRBV29-1 and TRBJ1-1, reads SAVISQKPSRDICQRGTSLTIQCQVDSQVTMMFWYRQQPGQSLTLIATANQGSEATYESGFVIDKFPISRPNLTFSTLTVSNMSPEDSSIYLCIASAGGESEAFFGQGTRLTVV.

This clonotype was observed once. Mismatch with germline at one junction end may stem from a read error. The V and J genes are TRBV6-1 and TRBJ2-7, with D possibly matching TRBD1 (6 bases). Germline values: CDR1 MNHNS, CDR2 SASEGT. This CDR3 is 12 amino acids long. CDR3 nucleotides: TGTATCAGCAGTGAAAGGGACACGGTTGTAGACTTC. Protein sequence: CISSERDTVVDF.

This clonotype was found a few times. The final CDR3 position lacks the conserved phenylalanine or tryptophan, pointing to a likely read error. The rearrangement joins TRBV20-1 to TRBJ2-2, with 8 bases lining up with TRBD2. This CDR3 contains 16 residues. The germline V gene has CDR1 DFQATT and CDR2 SNEGSKA (reference sequence). In nucleotides, the CDR3 is TGTAGTGCTACTTTAGCGGGACGGCCGGAGACCGGGGAGCTGTTTTAT. It yields the protein CSATLAGRPETGELFY.

V and J are TRBV6-5 and TRBJ1-1; D ambiguous. The germline CDR1 and CDR2 sequences are MNHEY and SVGAGI. V lost 0 bases to trimming and J lost 5 bases, with 13 bases between them. This CDR3 contains 15 residues. This chain's CDR3 is CASSYSRRRETEAFF. CDR3 bases: TGTGCCAGCAGTTACTCGAGGCGGCGTGAAACTGAAGCTTTCTTT.

In the case of this clonotype: One end of the junction is discordant with germline, which a read error may explain. The gene calls are TRBV6-2 or TRBV6-3 and TRBJ2-2; D unclear. The CDR3 totals 13 residues. CDR1 is MNHEY, CDR2 SVGEGT, per germline. DNA of the CDR3: TGTGCCAGCGGTTACTTAGACATCTGGGAGCTGTTTTTT. It translates to CASGYLDIWELFF.

This clonotype has a handful of counts. Since a much larger clone is just one base distant, this may be a read error. The chain is built from TRBV5-6 and TRBJ2-3; a weak D match, TRBD1 (5 bases). The J call is uncertain, as TRBJ1-5 better fits the DNA end. Germline loops: CDR1 SGHDT, CDR2 YYEEEE. The CDR3 length is 15 residues. The CDR3 nucleotides are TGTGCCAGCAGCTTTGGGACTAGCGGTTTTGATACGCAGCATTTT. Translated, it gives CASSFGTSGFDTQHF.

For the CDR3, the DNA is TGTGCCAGCTCACCAGGAGCGGGGGACACTGAAGCTTTCTTT. It yields the protein CASSPGAGDTEAFF. This chain connects TRBV18 to TRBJ1-1; D is perhaps TRBD1 (5 bases). Germline-derived CDR1 and CDR2 are KGHSH and LQKENI. Between the trimmed V and J ends, which lost 2 bases and 3 bases, there was a span of 10 bases. CDR3 length equals 14 residues.

Comments on this clonotype: This may come from a read error, since a much larger clone is one base off. The gene calls are TRBV7-9 and TRBJ2-7; TRBD2 aligns across 9 bases. Per germline, CDR1 SEHNR and CDR2 FQNEAQ (reference sequence). The CDR3 has 16 amino acids. Written as DNA, the CDR3 is TGTGCCAGCAGCCCCCAGGTAGCGGGAGTGCCCTACAAGCAGTACTTC. This gives the protein CASSPQVAGVPYKQYF.

This clonotype showed up just a few times. At one end the junction does not follow the germline gene, possibly because of a read error. The chain links TRBV29-1 to TRBJ2-7, with 12 bases that match TRBD2. The length of the CDR3 is 17 residues. Germline V CDR1 and CDR2: SQVTM, ANQGSEA. CDR3 residues: CSVERGGNGLAGSEQYF. The CDR3, as DNA: TGCAGTGTTGAACGGGGGGGGAACGGACTAGCGGGAAGCGAGCAGTACTTC.

The J gene is TRBJ2-3, the V gene TRBV11-1; D possibly uses TRBD1 or TRBD2 (5 bases each). The CDR3 is 15 residues long. The germline V and J ends were trimmed by 6 bases and 3 bases, with 16 bases remaining between them. Germline CDR1 and CDR2: SGHAT and FQDESV (reference sequence). The CDR3 nucleotides read TGTGCCAGCAGTACCGGGGCAGGGTTTACAGATACGCAGTATTTT. It yields the protein CASSTGAGFTDTQYF.

Turning to this clonotype: A read error may produce the germline difference seen at one junction end. The genes are TRBV6-5 and TRBJ2-5; tentatively, D is TRBD2 (6 bases). The CDR3 length is 18 residues. Germline V gene sequence: CDR1 MNHEY, CDR2 SVGAGI. The CDR3 DNA follows: TGTGCCAACAGTTACGGCTCGTTCGGGGGTGGAGTTCAAGAGATCCAGTACTTC. It specifies CANSYGSFGGGVQEIQYF.